This T cell receptor (beta chain) was sequenced during a study of T cell repertoires in cytomegalovirus infection. Study summary: HLA-B-restricted CMV epitopes that are well studied, plus recently identified HLA-C-restricted ones, were used by the study. Public TCR beta signature analysis indicated the presence of both CMV infection and matching HLA type. Whole-study findings and limits: Ex vivo, HLA-C-restricted CMV-specific TCR beta clonotypes prevailed over the rest of the response. Based on cumulative public TCR beta family frequency, carriers of CMV plus the relevant HLA were identified.

TCRdb reprocessed the reads with MiXCR, giving one entry per CDR3 protein. The table has 600,000 to 700,000 distinct CDR3 sequences, around 35% seen once; the top ten hold around a sixth. This clonotype was observed many times. Its antigen is unknown. The V and J ends lost 1 base and 1 base, in that order; junction bases with no gene match: 3. CDR3 length: 15 residues. Germline V lookup: CDR1 SGHTA, CDR2 FQGNSA. This receptor was identified in a human donor in good health (CMV status not recorded). Some clones in this sample may be carry-over from other donors' samples. The sample here was cultured PBMCs, taken from culture after CMV antigen stimulation. The chain combines TRBV7-2 with TRBJ2-5; 7 nucleotides agree with TRBD1. The CDR3 nucleotides read TGTGCCAGCAGCTTAGGACAGGGCTCCCAAGAGACCCAGTACTTC. This gives the protein CASSLGQGSQETQYF.